One and the same sample provided the 3 T cell receptor beta chains below, sequenced in a study of cytomegalovirus exposure and HLA in healthy donors. The PCR contained 60 Vbeta and 13 Jbeta primers. Generated by immunoSEQ multiplex PCR, the TCRdb table keeps only in-frame clones and is missing some. Seen here are about 69,000 clones, around 68% observed once, and the top ten hold around 9.9%. Sequencing was done on a sample of PBMCs. The receptor set was obtained from a woman aged 25-40 years in good health and CMV-seronegative.

The V gene is TRBV5-5, the J gene TRBJ2-7, with 9 bases fitting TRBD2. The ends lost 7 bases at V and 0 bases at J; junction bases unmatched: 11. This CDR3 region has 16 residues. Germline CDR1 SGHKS, CDR2 YYEKEE (reference sequence). CDR3 nucleotide sequence: TGTGCCAGCGCGAGGGGAGCGGGGGGACTCTCCTACGAGCAGTACTTC. It yields the protein CASARGAGGLSYEQYF.

Sample share makes this clone medium-sized. The rearrangement uses TRBV15 and TRBJ2-7, with 9 positions matching TRBD2. The J segment lost 5 bases and the V segment lost 2 bases, leaving 7 bases of the junction unmatched. The CDR3 has 15 residues. The germline V gene has CDR1 LNHNV and CDR2 YYDKDF (reference sequence). The CDR3 DNA is TGTGCCACCAGCAGATCCAAGACTAGCGGACACGAGCAGTACTTC. Amino acid sequence: CATSRSKTSGHEQYF.

The chain carries TRBV5-1 and TRBJ2-1, with D perhaps matching TRBD2 (5 bases). Between the trimmed V and J ends, which lost 6 bases and 0 bases, there was a span of 13 bases. Germline V gene sequence: CDR1 SGHRS, CDR2 YFSETQ. This CDR3 contains 15 residues. The CDR3 loop reads CASTEGQSSYNEQFF. In DNA form, the CDR3 reads TGCGCCAGCACCGAGGGCCAGAGCTCCTACAATGAGCAGTTCTTC.